Listed below are T cell receptor beta chains from one sample, sequenced in a study of blood T cell repertoires in COVID-19. Sequencing used immunoSEQ multiplex PCR; TCRdb keeps in-frame clones, though not all of them. Of over 200,000 clones in the sample, roughly four fifths were seen once. The specimen was peripheral blood. All receptors come from a woman between 35 and 50 years old with acute or convalescent COVID-19. The CDR3 runs from the conserved cysteine through the conserved F or W. The D gene is left open where the match is weak. Only part of the rows carry a size: once, few, many, or a class if the clone is expanded.

size,J,V,D,CDR3,DNA
once,TRBJ2-2,TRBV2,.,CASRRSGELFF,TGTGCCAGCAGGAGGTCCGGGGAGCTGTTTTTT
.,TRBJ1-3,TRBV3-1/TRBV3-2,TRBD1,CASTPTGGSGNTIYF,TGTGCCAGCACCCCGACAGGGGGAAGCGGAAACACCATATATTTT
.,TRBJ2-1,TRBV15,.,CATSIRANEQFF,TGTGCCACCAGTATCAGGGCGAATGAGCAGTTCTTC
.,TRBJ2-7,TRBV9,.,CASSVDRGSSYEQYF,TGTGCCAGCAGCGTAGATAGGGGGAGCTCCTACGAGCAGTACTTC
.,TRBJ2-1,TRBV6-1,TRBD2,CASSESGAGVLFF,TGTGCCAGCAGTGAATCGGGAGCGGGAGTCTTGTTCTTC
.,TRBJ1-2,TRBV28,.,CASRDSHYGYTF,TGTGCCAGCAGAGACAGCCACTATGGCTACACCTTC
.,TRBJ2-7,TRBV13,.,CASSFGQLSYEQYF,TGTGCCAGCAGCTTTGGGCAACTCTCCTACGAGCAGTACTTC
.,TRBJ2-7,TRBV4-3,.,CASSQVSDSYEQYF,TGCGCCAGCAGCCAAGTTTCGGACAGCTACGAGCAGTACTTC
.,TRBJ1-1,TRBV7-9,.,CASSTRRGPMNTEAFF,TGTGCCAGCAGCACCCGTCGCGGGCCCATGAACACTGAAGCTTTCTTT
.,TRBJ2-1,TRBV7-2,.,CASSGGGGWFNEQFF,TGTGCCAGCAGCGGAGGGGGCGGATGGTTTAATGAGCAGTTCTTC
once,TRBJ2-5,TRBV10-3,TRBD1,CAIRPTGEGETQYF,TGTGCCATCAGGCCGACAGGGGAAGGAGAGACCCAGTACTTC
.,TRBJ2-3,TRBV5-4,TRBD2,CASGRLAGADTQYF,TGTGCCAGCGGCAGACTAGCGGGAGCAGATACGCAGTATTTT
.,TRBJ1-2,TRBV11-2,TRBD1,CASSSEGAGAYGYTF,TGTGCCAGCAGCTCTGAGGGGGCAGGGGCCTATGGCTACACCTTC
.,TRBJ2-3,TRBV14,.,CASSQEDSDTQYF,TGTGCCAGCAGCCAAGAGGACAGCGATACGCAGTATTTT
.,TRBJ2-7,TRBV30,.,CAWRAWGDNYEQYF,TGTGCCTGGAGGGCCTGGGGGGATAACTACGAGCAGTACTTC
.,TRBJ2-1,TRBV9,.,CASSVRLKYNEQFF,TGTGCCAGCAGCGTCAGACTGAAATACAATGAGCAGTTCTTC
.,TRBJ2-3,TRBV7-3,TRBD2,CASSSTSGYGRDTQYF,TGTGCCAGCAGCTCGACTAGCGGCTACGGACGAGATACGCAGTATTTT
once,TRBJ2-2,TRBV6-2/TRBV6-3,TRBD2,CASSFPLAEFTGELFF,TGTGCCAGCAGTTTTCCACTAGCGGAGTTTACCGGGGAGCTGTTTTTT
.,TRBJ1-5,TRBV18,.,CASSTGGDQPQHF,TGTGCCAGCTCGACCGGGGGAGATCAGCCCCAGCATTTT
.,TRBJ2-3,TRBV6-1,TRBD2,CASSGLAGAPPDTQYF,TGTGCCAGCAGTGGACTAGCGGGAGCCCCCCCGGATACGCAGTATTTT
.,TRBJ2-6,TRBV30,.,CAWSGTGANVLTF,TGTGCCTGGAGCGGGACTGGGGCCAACGTCCTGACTTTC
.,TRBJ2-1,TRBV2,TRBD1,CASSDRVSYNEQFF,TGTGCCAGCAGCGACAGGGTTTCCTACAATGAGCAGTTCTTC
.,TRBJ2-2,TRBV30,.,CAWSVRGGNTGELFF,TGTGCCTGGAGTGTAAGAGGGGGTAACACCGGGGAGCTGTTTTTT
.,TRBJ1-3,TRBV3-1/TRBV3-2,.,CASSQGLAGGNTIYF,TGTGCCAGCAGCCAAGGACTCGCAGGGGGAAACACCATATATTTT
once,TRBJ2-3,TRBV9,TRBD2,CASSSGTSGGSTDTQYF,TGTGCCAGCAGCTCCGGGACTAGCGGGGGGTCCACAGATACGCAGTATTTT
.,TRBJ1-6,TRBV30,.,CAWTRVSDSPLHF,TGTGCCTGGACCCGAGTTAGCGATTCACCCCTCCACTTT
.,TRBJ1-3,TRBV9,.,CASSPRGVSSGNTIYF,TGTGCCAGCAGCCCACGAGGAGTGAGCTCTGGAAACACCATATATTTT
.,TRBJ2-5,TRBV9,.,CASSVDSGSGETQYF,TGTGCCAGCAGCGTAGACAGCGGGTCTGGTGAGACCCAGTACTTC
.,TRBJ1-1,TRBV30,.,CAWKQGNTEAFF,TGTGCCTGGAAGCAGGGTAACACTGAAGCTTTCTTT
.,TRBJ2-3,TRBV29-1,TRBD2,CSAPLAVRGDTQYF,TGCAGCGCACCACTAGCGGTAAGAGGGGATACGCAGTATTTT
.,TRBJ1-6,TRBV27,.,CASSYRDYNSPLHF,TGTGCCAGCAGTTACCGGGATTATAATTCACCCCTCCACTTT
few,TRBJ1-6,TRBV2,.,CASSEGRGNSPLHF,TGTGCCAGCAGTGAAGGCAGGGGAAATTCACCCCTCCACTTT
.,TRBJ2-1,TRBV14,TRBD2,CASSQGVLRRGEQFF,TGTGCCAGCAGCCAAGGGGTGCTTAGGCGGGGGGAGCAGTTCTTC
few,TRBJ2-7,TRBV5-1,.,CASSLRGTGYEQYF,TGCGCCAGCAGCTTGAGGGGGACCGGCTACGAGCAGTACTTC
.,TRBJ2-3,TRBV12-3/TRBV12-4,TRBD1,CATATGSTDTQYF,TGTGCCACCGCGACAGGGAGCACAGATACGCAGTATTTT
.,TRBJ1-2,TRBV16,.,CASSQIGTQGNYGYTF,TGTGCCAGCAGCCAAATTGGGACTCAGGGTAACTATGGCTACACCTTC
.,TRBJ1-5,TRBV12-3/TRBV12-4,.,CASRAGFQPQHF,TGTGCCAGCAGGGCAGGGTTTCAGCCCCAGCATTTT
few,TRBJ1-2,TRBV2,TRBD1,CASRSQTGGAVRNYGYTF,TGTGCCAGCAGGAGCCAGACAGGGGGCGCCGTTAGGAACTATGGCTACACCTTC
.,TRBJ2-1,TRBV27,TRBD2,CASSLLAASSYNEQFF,TGTGCCAGCAGTTTACTAGCGGCAAGCTCCTACAATGAGCAGTTCTTC
.,TRBJ2-2,TRBV19,.,CASSIFRGWNTGELFF,TGTGCCAGTAGTATCTTCAGGGGCTGGAACACCGGGGAGCTGTTTTTT
.,TRBJ2-7,TRBV7-9,.,CASSLASQGYEQYF,TGTGCCAGCAGCTTAGCGTCACAGGGATACGAGCAGTACTTC
.,TRBJ2-2,TRBV28,.,CASSRRAGELFF,TGTGCCAGCAGTCGGAGGGCCGGGGAGCTGTTTTTT
.,TRBJ2-7,TRBV9,TRBD2,CASSARTSALGGHEQYF,TGTGCCAGCAGCGCCCGGACTAGCGCCCTCGGGGGCCACGAGCAGTACTTC
.,TRBJ1-2,TRBV30,.,CAWSVTAGPTYGYTF,TGTGCCTGGAGTGTTACTGCTGGGCCCACCTATGGCTACACCTTC
.,TRBJ1-1,TRBV6-5,TRBD1,CASWGQGNTEAFF,TGTGCCAGCTGGGGACAGGGGAACACTGAAGCTTTCTTT
once,TRBJ2-3,TRBV7-9,.,CASNSRYSTDTQYF,TGTGCCAGCAACTCGAGATATAGCACAGATACGCAGTATTTT
.,TRBJ1-2,TRBV4-1,TRBD1,CASSQGGQGIYGYTF,TGCGCCAGCAGCCAAGGGGGACAGGGAATCTATGGCTACACCTTC
.,TRBJ2-7,TRBV18,TRBD1,CASSPRQGDDEQYF,TGTGCCAGCTCACCACGACAGGGAGACGACGAGCAGTACTTC
.,TRBJ2-1,TRBV21-1,.,CASSKLLGTSGQSYNEQFF,TGTGCCAGCAGCAAATTACTCGGGACTAGCGGGCAATCCTACAATGAGCAGTTCTTC
.,TRBJ2-5,TRBV9,TRBD2,CASSAVGGLAGGETQYF,TGTGCCAGCAGCGCGGTGGGGGGACTAGCGGGAGGGGAGACCCAGTACTTC
.,TRBJ1-5,TRBV18,.,CASSQGRSNQPQHF,TGTGCCAGCTCCCAGGGGCGGAGCAATCAGCCCCAGCATTTT
.,TRBJ2-7,TRBV7-8,TRBD2,CASSLQRKGTSGYEQYF,TGTGCCAGCAGCTTGCAGCGAAAGGGGACTAGCGGCTACGAGCAGTACTTC
.,TRBJ2-7,TRBV7-7,.,CASSWSQFRAVTYEQYF,TGTGCCAGCAGCTGGAGCCAGTTCCGAGCGGTAACCTACGAGCAGTACTTC